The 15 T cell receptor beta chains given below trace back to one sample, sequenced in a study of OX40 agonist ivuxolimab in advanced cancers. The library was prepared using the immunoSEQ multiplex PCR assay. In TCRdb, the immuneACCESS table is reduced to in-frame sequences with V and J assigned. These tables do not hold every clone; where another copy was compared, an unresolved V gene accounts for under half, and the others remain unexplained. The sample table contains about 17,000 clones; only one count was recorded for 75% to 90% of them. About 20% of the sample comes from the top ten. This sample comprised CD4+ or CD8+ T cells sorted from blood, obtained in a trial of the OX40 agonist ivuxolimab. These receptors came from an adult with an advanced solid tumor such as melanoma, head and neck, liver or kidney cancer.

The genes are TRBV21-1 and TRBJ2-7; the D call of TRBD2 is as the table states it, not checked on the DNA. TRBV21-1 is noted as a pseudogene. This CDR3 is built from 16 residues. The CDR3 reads CASSATTSGSSYEQYF. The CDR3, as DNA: TGTGCCAGCAGCGCGACAACTAGCGGAAGCTCCTACGAGCAGTACTTC.

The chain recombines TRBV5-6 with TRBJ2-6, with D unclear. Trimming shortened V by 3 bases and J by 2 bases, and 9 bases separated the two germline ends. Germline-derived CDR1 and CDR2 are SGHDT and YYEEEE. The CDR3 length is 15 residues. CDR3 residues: CASSSIATGANVLTF. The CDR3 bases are TGTGCCAGCAGCTCCATCGCGACTGGGGCCAACGTCCTGACTTTC.

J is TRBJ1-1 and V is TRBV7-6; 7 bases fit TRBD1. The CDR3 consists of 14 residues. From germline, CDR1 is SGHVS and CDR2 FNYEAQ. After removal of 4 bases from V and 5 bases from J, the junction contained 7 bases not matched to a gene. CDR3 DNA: TGTGCCAGCAGCTCCGGGACAGTGTTGACTGAAGCTTTCTTT. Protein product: CASSSGTVLTEAFF.

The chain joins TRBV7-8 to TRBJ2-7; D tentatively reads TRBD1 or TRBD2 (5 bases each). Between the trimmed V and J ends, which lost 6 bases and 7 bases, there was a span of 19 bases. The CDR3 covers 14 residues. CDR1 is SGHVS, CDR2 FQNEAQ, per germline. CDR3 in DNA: TGTGCCAGCAGTGTGCTGTCGGGGCTGGGGGAGCAGTACTTC. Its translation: CASSVLSGLGEQYF.

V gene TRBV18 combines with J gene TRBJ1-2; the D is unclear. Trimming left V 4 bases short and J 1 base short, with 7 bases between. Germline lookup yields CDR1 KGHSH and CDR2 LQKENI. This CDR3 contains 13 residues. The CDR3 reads CASSQTGNYGYTF. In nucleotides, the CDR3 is TGTGCCAGCTCACAGACCGGTAACTATGGCTACACCTTC.

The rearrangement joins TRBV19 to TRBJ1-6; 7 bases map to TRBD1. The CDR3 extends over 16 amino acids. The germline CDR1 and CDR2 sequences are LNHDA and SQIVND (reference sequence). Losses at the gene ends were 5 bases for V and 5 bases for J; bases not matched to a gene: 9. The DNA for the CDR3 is TGTGCCAGTAGTTGGGTTCACAGGGGAAATAATTCACCCCTCCACTTT. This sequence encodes CASSWVHRGNNSPLHF.

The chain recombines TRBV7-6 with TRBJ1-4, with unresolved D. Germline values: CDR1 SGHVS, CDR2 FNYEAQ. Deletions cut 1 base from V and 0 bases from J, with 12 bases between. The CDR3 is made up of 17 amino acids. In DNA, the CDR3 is TGTGCCAGCAGCTTAGATACAGCTGAAGCAACTAATGAAAAACTGTTTTTT. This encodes CASSLDTAEATNEKLFF.

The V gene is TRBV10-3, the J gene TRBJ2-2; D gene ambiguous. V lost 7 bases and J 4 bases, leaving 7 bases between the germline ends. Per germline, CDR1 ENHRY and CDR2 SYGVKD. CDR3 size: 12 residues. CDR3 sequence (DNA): TGTGCCATCAAAAGGGTCACCGGGGAGCTGTTTTTT. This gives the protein CAIKRVTGELFF.

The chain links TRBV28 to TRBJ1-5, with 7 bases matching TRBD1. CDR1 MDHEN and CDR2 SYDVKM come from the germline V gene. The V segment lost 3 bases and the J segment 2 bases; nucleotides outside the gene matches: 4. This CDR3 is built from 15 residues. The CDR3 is CASSFEQGRNQPQHF. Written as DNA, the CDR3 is TGTGCCAGCAGTTTCGAACAGGGGCGCAATCAGCCCCAGCATTTT. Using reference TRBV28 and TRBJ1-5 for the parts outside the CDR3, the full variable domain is DVKVTQSSRYLVKRTGEKVFLECVQDMDHENMFWYRQDPGLGLRLIYFSYDVKMKEKGDIPEGYSVSREKKERFSLILESASTNQTSMYLCASSFEQGRNQPQHFGDGTRLSIL.

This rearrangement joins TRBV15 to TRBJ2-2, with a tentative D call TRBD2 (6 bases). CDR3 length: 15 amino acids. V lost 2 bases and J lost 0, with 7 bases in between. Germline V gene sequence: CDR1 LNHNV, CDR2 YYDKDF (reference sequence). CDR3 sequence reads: CATSRWDSNTGELFF. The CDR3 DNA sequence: TGTGCCACCAGCAGATGGGACTCGAACACCGGGGAGCTGTTTTTT.

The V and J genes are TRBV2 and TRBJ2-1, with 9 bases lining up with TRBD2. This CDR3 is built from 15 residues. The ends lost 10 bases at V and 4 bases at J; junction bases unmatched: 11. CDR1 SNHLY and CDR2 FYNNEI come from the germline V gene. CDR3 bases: TGTGCCATCAGAACATCAGCGGGAGGTTACAATGAGCAGTTCTTC. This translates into CAIRTSAGGYNEQFF.

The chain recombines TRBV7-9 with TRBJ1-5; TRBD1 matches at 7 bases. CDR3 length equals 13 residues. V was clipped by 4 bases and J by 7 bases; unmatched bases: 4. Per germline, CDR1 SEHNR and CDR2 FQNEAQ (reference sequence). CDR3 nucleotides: TGTGCCAGCAGCTCCGACAGGGACCAGCCCCAGCATTTT. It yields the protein CASSSDRDQPQHF.

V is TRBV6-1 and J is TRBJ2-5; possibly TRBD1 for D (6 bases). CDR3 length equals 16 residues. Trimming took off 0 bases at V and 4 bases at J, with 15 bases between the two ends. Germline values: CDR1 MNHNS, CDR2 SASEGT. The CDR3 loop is CASSEAVQGDIETQYF. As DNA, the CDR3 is TGTGCCAGCAGTGAAGCCGTACAGGGAGATATAGAGACCCAGTACTTC.

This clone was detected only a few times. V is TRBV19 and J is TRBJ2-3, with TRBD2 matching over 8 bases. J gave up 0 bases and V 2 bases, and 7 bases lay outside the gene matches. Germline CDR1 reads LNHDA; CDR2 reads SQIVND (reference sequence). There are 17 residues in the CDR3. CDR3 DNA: TGTGCCAGTAGTATACGTTTCCTAGCGGGTAGCACAGATACGCAGTATTTT. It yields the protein CASSIRFLAGSTDTQYF.

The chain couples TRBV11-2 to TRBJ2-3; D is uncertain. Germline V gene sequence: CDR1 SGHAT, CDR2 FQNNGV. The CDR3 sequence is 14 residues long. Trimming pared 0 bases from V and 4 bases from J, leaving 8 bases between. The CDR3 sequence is CASSLDLVPDTQYF. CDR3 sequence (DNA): TGTGCCAGCAGCTTAGATTTGGTCCCAGATACGCAGTATTTT. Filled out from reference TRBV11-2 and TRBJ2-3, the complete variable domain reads EAGVAQSPRYKIIEKRQSVAFWCNPISGHATLYWYQQILGQGPKLLIQFQNNGVVDDSQLPKDRFSAERLKGVDSTLKIQPAKLEDSAVYLCASSLDLVPDTQYFGPGTRLTVL.